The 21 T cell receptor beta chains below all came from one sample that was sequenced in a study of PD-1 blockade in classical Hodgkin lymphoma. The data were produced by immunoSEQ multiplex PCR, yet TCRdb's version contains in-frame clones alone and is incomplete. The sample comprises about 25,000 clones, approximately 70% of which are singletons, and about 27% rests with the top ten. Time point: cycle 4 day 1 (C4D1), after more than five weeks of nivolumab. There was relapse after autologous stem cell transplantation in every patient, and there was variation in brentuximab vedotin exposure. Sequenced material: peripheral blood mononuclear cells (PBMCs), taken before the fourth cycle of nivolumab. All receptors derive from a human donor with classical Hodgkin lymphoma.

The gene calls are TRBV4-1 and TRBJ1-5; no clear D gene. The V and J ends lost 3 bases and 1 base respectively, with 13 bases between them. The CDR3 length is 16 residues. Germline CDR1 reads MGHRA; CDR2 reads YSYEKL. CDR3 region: CASSQYGSRSNQPQHF. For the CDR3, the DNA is TGCGCCAGCAGCCAGTACGGGAGCAGGAGCAATCAGCCCCAGCATTTT.

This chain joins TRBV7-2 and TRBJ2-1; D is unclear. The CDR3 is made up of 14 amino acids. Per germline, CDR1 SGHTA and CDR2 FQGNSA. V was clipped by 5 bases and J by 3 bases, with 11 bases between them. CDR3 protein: CASSPRLFYNEQFF. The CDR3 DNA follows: TGTGCCAGCAGCCCAAGACTTTTCTACAATGAGCAGTTCTTC.

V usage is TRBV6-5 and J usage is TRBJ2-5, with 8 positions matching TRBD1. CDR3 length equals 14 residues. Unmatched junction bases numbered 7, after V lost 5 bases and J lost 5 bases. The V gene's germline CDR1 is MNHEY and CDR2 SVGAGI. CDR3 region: CASSAQGAGETQYF. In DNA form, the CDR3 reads TGTGCCAGCAGTGCCCAGGGGGCCGGGGAGACCCAGTACTTC.

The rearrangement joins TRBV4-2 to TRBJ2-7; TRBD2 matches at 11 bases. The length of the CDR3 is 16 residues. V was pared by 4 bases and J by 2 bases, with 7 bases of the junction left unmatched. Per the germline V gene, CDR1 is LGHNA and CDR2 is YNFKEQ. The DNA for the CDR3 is TGTGCCAGCAGCCTAACTAGCGGGGGCCCGACCTACGAGCAGTACTTC. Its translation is CASSLTSGGPTYEQYF.

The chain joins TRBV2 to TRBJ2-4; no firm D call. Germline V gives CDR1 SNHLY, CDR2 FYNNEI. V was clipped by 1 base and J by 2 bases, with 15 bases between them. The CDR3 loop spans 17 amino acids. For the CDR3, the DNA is TGTGCCAGCAGTGAAGTGGGGTTGACTGGAACCAAAAACATTCAGTACTTC. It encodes CASSEVGLTGTKNIQYF. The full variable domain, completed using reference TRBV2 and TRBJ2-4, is EPEVTQTPSHQVTQMGQEVILRCVPISNHLYFYWYRQILGQKVEFLVSFYNNEISEKSEIFDDQFSVERPDGSNFTLKIRSTKLEDSAMYFCASSEVGLTGTKNIQYFGAGTRLSVL.

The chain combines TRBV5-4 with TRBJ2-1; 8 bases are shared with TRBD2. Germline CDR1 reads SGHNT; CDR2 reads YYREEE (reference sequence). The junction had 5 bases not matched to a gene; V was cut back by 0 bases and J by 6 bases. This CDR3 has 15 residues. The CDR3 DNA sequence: TGTGCCAGCAGCTTGGTTAGCGGGGACGGCAATGAGCAGTTCTTC. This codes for CASSLVSGDGNEQFF.

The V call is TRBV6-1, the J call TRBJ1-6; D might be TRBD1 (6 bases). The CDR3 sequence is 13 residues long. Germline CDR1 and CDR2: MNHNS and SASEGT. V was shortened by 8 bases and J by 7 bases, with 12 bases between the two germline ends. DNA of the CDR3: TGTGCCAGCGCGGCAGGGACAAATTCACCCCTCCACTTT. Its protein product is CASAAGTNSPLHF.

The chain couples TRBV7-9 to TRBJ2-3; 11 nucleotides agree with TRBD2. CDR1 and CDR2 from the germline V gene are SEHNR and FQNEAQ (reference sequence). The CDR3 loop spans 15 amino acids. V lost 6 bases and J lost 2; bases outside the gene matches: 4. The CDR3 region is CASSKTSGVTDTQYF. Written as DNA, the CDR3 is TGTGCCAGCAGTAAGACTAGCGGGGTCACAGATACGCAGTATTTT.

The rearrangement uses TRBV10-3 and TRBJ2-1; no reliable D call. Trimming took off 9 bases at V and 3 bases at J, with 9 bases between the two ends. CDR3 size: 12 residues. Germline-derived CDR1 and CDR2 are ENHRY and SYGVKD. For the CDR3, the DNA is TGTGCCATAAAGGAAAGCTACAATGAGCAGTTCTTC. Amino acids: CAIKESYNEQFF.

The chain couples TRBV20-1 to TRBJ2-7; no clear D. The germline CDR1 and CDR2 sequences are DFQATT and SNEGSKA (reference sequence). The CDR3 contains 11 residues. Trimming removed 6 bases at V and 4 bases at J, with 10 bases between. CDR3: CSALNGYEQYF. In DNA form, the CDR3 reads TGCAGTGCCCTTAACGGATACGAGCAGTACTTC.

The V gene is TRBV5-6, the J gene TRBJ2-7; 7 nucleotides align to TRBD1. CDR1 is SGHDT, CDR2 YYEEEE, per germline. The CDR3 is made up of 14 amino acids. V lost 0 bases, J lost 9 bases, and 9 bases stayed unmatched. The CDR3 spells CASSLGGQTGTQYV. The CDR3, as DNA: TGTGCCAGCAGCTTGGGGGGACAGACAGGTACGCAGTACGTC.

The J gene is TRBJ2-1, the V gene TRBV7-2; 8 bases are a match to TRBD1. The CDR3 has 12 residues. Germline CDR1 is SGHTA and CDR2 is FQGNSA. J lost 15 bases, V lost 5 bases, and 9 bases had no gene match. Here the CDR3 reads CASSAQDRVLFF. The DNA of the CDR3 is TGTGCCAGCAGCGCGCAGGACAGGGTTCTGTTCTTC.

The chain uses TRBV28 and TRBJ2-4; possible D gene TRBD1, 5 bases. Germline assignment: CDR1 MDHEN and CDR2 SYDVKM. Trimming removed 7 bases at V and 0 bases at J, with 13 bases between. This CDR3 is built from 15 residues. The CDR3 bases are TGTGCCAGCATAGGGGCTTCGGTAGCCAAAAACATTCAGTACTTC. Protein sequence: CASIGASVAKNIQYF.

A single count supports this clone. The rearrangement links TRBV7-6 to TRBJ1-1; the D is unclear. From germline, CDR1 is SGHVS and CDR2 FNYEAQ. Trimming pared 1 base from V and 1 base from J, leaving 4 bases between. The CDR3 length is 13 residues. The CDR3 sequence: CASSLEQNTEAFF. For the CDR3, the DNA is TGTGCCAGCAGCTTAGAACAGAACACTGAAGCTTTCTTT.

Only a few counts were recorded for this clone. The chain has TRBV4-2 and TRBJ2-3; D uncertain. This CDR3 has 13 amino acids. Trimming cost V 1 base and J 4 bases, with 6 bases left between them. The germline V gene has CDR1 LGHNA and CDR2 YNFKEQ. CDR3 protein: CASSQGQADTQYF. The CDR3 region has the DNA TGTGCCAGCAGCCAAGGCCAGGCAGATACGCAGTATTTT.

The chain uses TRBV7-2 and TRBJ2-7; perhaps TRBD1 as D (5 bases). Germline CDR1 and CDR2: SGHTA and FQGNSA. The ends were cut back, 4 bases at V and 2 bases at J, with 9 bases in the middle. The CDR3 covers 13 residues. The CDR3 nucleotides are TGTGCCAGCAGCTCCCCAGGGCCCTACGAGCAGTACTTC. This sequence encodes CASSSPGPYEQYF.

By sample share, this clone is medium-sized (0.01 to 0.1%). CDR3 sequence (DNA): TGTGCCAGCAGCTTAGGGCAGCTTGAAGCTTTCTTT. This translates into CASSLGQLEAFF. This rearrangement joins TRBV7-9 to TRBJ1-1; no clear D gene. Germline loops: CDR1 SEHNR, CDR2 FQNEAQ (reference sequence). Trimming left V 1 base short and J 7 bases short, with 7 bases between. The CDR3 loop spans 12 amino acids.

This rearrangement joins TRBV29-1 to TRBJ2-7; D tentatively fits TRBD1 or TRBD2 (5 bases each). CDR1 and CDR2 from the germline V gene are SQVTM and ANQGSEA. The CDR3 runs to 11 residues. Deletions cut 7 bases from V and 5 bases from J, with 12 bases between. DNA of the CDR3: TGCAGCGCCAAGTGGGGGAACGAGCAGTACGTC. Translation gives CSAKWGNEQYV.

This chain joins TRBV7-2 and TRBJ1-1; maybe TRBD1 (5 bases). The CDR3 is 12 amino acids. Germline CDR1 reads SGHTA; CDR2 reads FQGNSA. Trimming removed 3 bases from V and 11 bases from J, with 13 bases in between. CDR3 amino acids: CASSLTGVDAFF. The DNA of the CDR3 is TGTGCCAGCAGCTTGACGGGGGTTGACGCTTTCTTT.

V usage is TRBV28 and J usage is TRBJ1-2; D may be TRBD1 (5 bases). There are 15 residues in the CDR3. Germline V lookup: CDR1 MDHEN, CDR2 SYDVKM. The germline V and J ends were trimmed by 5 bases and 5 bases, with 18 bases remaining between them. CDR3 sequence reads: CASSIGTFIQYGYTF. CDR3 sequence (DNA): TGTGCCAGCAGTATAGGGACTTTTATTCAGTATGGCTACACCTTC.

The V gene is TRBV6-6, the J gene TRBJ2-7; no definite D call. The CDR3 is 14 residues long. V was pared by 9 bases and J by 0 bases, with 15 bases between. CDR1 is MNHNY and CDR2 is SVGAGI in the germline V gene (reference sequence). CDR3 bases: TGTGCCAGACTTCTACTGAGGAGCTCCTACGAGCAGTACGTC. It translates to CARLLLRSSYEQYV.